A selection of T cell receptor beta chains follows, all from one sample in a study of cytomegalovirus exposure and HLA in healthy donors. Clones were sequenced by immunoSEQ multiplex PCR, and TCRdb holds only the in-frame ones, with some missing. The sample records about 110,000 clones, 77% being singletons. Sequencing was carried out using PBMCs. The receptors here all came from a male donor in good health and CMV-seronegative. Both conserved end residues are part of each CDR3. D genes are given only for firm matches. Clone size is given for some rows only: seen once, a few or many times, or a class if the clone is expanded.

clone size	V gene	D gene	J gene	CDR3 protein	CDR3 DNA
NA	TRBV6-5	NA	TRBJ1-2	CASSRQVSYGYTF	TGTGCCAGCAGCCGACAGGTGTCATATGGCTACACCTTC
NA	TRBV2	NA	TRBJ2-5	CASSDLTEIQETQYF	TGTGCCAGCAGTGACTTGACAGAGATACAAGAGACCCAGTACTTC
once	TRBV2	TRBD1	TRBJ1-2	CASTLMGQGAPYGYTF	TGTGCCAGCACCCTAATGGGACAGGGGGCCCCCTATGGCTACACCTTC
NA	TRBV6-1	TRBD1	TRBJ2-1	CASSPTGGVGIEQFF	TGTGCCAGCAGCCCCACAGGGGGCGTTGGAATTGAGCAGTTCTTC
NA	TRBV7-3	NA	TRBJ2-1	CASSSYGNYNEQFF	TGTGCCAGTAGCTCGTACGGGAACTACAATGAGCAGTTCTTC
once	TRBV27	NA	TRBJ2-4	CASSSGAKNIQYF	TGTGCCAGCAGTTCGGGGGCCAAAAACATTCAGTACTTC
NA	TRBV6-5	NA	TRBJ1-5	CASSLAGGNQPQHF	TGTGCCAGCAGTTTAGCAGGGGGCAATCAGCCCCAGCATTTT
NA	TRBV5-4	TRBD2	TRBJ2-2	CASSPRPSGVGELFF	TGTGCCAGCAGCCCTCGTCCTAGCGGGGTCGGGGAGCTGTTTTTT
few	TRBV4-2	TRBD2	TRBJ2-2	CASSRAGATNTGELFF	TGTGCCAGCAGTAGGGCGGGAGCCACGAACACCGGGGAGCTGTTTTTT
NA	TRBV27	NA	TRBJ2-5	CASSLLGPIREQYF	TGTGCCAGCAGTTTGTTGGGACCTATTCGGGAGCAGTACTTC
NA	TRBV7-8	TRBD1	TRBJ1-5	CASSHRQGSNQPQHF	TGTGCCAGCAGCCATCGACAGGGTAGCAATCAGCCCCAGCATTTT
once	TRBV28	NA	TRBJ2-7	CASSAPDSSYEQYF	TGTGCCAGCAGTGCCCCCGACAGTTCCTACGAGCAGTACTTC
NA	TRBV30	TRBD1	TRBJ1-1	CASPGQGDTEAFF	TGTGCCTCCCCCGGACAGGGGGACACTGAAGCTTTCTTT
once	TRBV4-1	NA	TRBJ1-4	CASSRGGREKLFF	TGCGCCAGCAGCCGCGGGGGACGCGAAAAACTGTTTTTT
NA	TRBV4-1	NA	TRBJ2-7	CASSQVPRGLLNYEQYF	TGCGCCAGCAGCCAAGTCCCACGGGGACTGCTGAACTACGAGCAGTACTTC
NA	TRBV2	NA	TRBJ1-4	CASRGGRTNEKLFF	TGTGCCAGCAGGGGGGGACGCACTAATGAAAAACTGTTTTTT
NA	TRBV5-6	TRBD1	TRBJ2-7	CASRLGTGGFDEQYF	TGTGCCAGCAGGCTTGGGACAGGGGGCTTCGACGAGCAGTACTTC
NA	TRBV25-1	TRBD1	TRBJ1-2	CASSLGGQRYGYTF	TGTGCCAGCAGTTTGGGGGGACAGCGTTATGGCTACACCTTC
NA	TRBV27	TRBD2	TRBJ2-7	CASLRTGTSVYEQYF	TGTGCCAGCCTTAGAACGGGGACTAGCGTCTACGAGCAGTACTTC
NA	TRBV18	NA	TRBJ2-2	CASSPRDRETGTRVTGELFF	TGTGCCAGCTCACCCCGGGACAGGGAGACCGGGACTAGGGTCACCGGGGAGCTGTTTTTT
NA	TRBV25-1	NA	TRBJ2-2	CASSDRVGTGELFF	TGTGCCAGCAGTGACAGGGTTGGCACCGGGGAGCTGTTTTTT
NA	TRBV27	NA	TRBJ2-5	CASSLEGRTQETQYF	TGTGCCAGCAGTTTAGAAGGACGGACTCAAGAGACCCAGTACTTC
NA	TRBV5-4	NA	TRBJ2-2	CASSLDRAGELFF	TGTGCCAGCAGCTTGGACAGGGCCGGGGAGCTGTTTTTT
once	TRBV7-7	TRBD2	TRBJ2-1	CASSLAGTSGRAYNEQFF	TGTGCCAGCAGCTTAGCCGGGACTAGCGGGAGGGCTTACAATGAGCAGTTCTTC
few	TRBV7-8	TRBD2	TRBJ2-7	CASSSLTSGHRYEQYF	TGTGCCAGCAGCTCCCTGACTAGCGGGCATCGGTACGAGCAGTACTTC
NA	TRBV25-1	TRBD2	TRBJ2-1	CASSANGLAGALEQFF	TGTGCCAGCAGTGCCAATGGACTAGCGGGAGCTCTTGAGCAGTTCTTC
few	TRBV28	TRBD2	TRBJ2-1	CASRGSGRADNEQFF	TGTGCCAGCAGGGGTAGCGGGAGGGCGGACAATGAGCAGTTCTTC
NA	TRBV28	NA	TRBJ1-3	CASSLRQTGNTIYF	TGTGCCAGCAGTTTACGACAGACTGGAAACACCATATATTTT
NA	TRBV7-2	NA	TRBJ1-5	CASGWTPLNQPQHF	TGTGCCAGTGGTTGGACTCCCTTAAATCAGCCCCAGCATTTT
NA	TRBV7-6	TRBD1	TRBJ2-7	CASSLDVGQTYEQYF	TGTGCCAGCAGCCTAGACGTGGGACAGACCTACGAGCAGTACTTC
NA	TRBV15	TRBD2	TRBJ2-2	CATSREGEGGLAGVTGELFF	TGTGCCACCAGCAGAGAGGGTGAGGGGGGGCTAGCGGGAGTCACCGGGGAGCTGTTTTTT
NA	TRBV7-9	NA	TRBJ2-3	CASTPDGVTDTQYF	TGTGCCAGCACTCCGGACGGGGTCACAGATACGCAGTATTTT
NA	TRBV4-1	TRBD1	TRBJ1-2	CASSQLEDRSGYGYTF	TGCGCCAGCAGCCAGCTCGAGGACAGGTCGGGCTATGGCTACACCTTC
NA	TRBV12-2	NA	TRBJ2-3	CASRLDRERTQYF	TGTGCAAGTCGCTTAGACAGGGAACGTACGCAGTATTTT
NA	TRBV7-6	TRBD1	TRBJ1-1	CASSLVTGDRANTEAFF	TGTGCCAGCAGCCTAGTAACTGGTGACAGGGCTAACACTGAAGCTTTCTTT
NA	TRBV28	NA	TRBJ2-7	CASSLFTGNYEQYF	TGTGCCAGCAGTTTATTTACGGGGAACTACGAGCAGTACTTC
NA	TRBV4-1	TRBD2	TRBJ2-2	CASSQDLAGLVGELFF	TGCGCCAGCAGCCAAGACCTAGCGGGACTAGTCGGGGAGCTGTTTTTT
NA	TRBV27	TRBD2	TRBJ2-4	CASSTAGGSTPNIQYF	TGTGCCAGCAGTACTGCGGGGGGTTCTACTCCAAACATTCAGTACTTC
NA	TRBV5-1	TRBD2	TRBJ2-5	CASSTTVGGRETQYF	TGCGCCAGCAGCACCACAGTGGGAGGGAGAGAGACCCAGTACTTC
NA	TRBV19	NA	TRBJ2-7	CASGDYEQYF	TGTGCCAGCGGTGACTACGAGCAGTACTTC
NA	TRBV30	TRBD2	TRBJ2-2	CAWSVLAGDAGELFF	TGTGCCTGGAGTGTATTGGCGGGAGATGCCGGGGAGCTGTTTTTT
few	TRBV5-5	TRBD2	TRBJ2-1	CASSRAGGVDEQFF	TGTGCCAGCAGCCGCGCGGGAGGAGTTGATGAGCAGTTCTTC
once	TRBV5-4	TRBD1	TRBJ2-1	CASSLVGTGAYNEQFF	TGTGCCAGCAGCTTGGTTGGGACAGGGGCCTACAATGAGCAGTTCTTC
NA	TRBV11-2	TRBD2	TRBJ2-1	CASSLAGLAAYNEQFF	TGTGCCAGCAGCTTAGCAGGTCTAGCGGCTTACAATGAGCAGTTCTTC
NA	TRBV28	NA	TRBJ1-5	CASSQGIVGKGGTSNQPQHF	TGTGCCAGCAGCCAGGGCATTGTGGGTAAAGGTGGTACCAGCAATCAGCCCCAGCATTTT
NA	TRBV25-1	TRBD1	TRBJ1-5	CASSATGINQPQHF	TGTGCCAGCAGTGCGACAGGGATCAATCAGCCCCAGCATTTT
NA	TRBV7-2	NA	TRBJ1-5	CASSLREGINQPQHF	TGTGCCAGCAGCTTACGAGAGGGAATCAATCAGCCCCAGCATTTT
NA	TRBV7-6	NA	TRBJ2-7	CASSLRYSSSYEQYF	TGTGCCAGCAGCTTACGTTACTCAAGCTCCTACGAGCAGTACTTC